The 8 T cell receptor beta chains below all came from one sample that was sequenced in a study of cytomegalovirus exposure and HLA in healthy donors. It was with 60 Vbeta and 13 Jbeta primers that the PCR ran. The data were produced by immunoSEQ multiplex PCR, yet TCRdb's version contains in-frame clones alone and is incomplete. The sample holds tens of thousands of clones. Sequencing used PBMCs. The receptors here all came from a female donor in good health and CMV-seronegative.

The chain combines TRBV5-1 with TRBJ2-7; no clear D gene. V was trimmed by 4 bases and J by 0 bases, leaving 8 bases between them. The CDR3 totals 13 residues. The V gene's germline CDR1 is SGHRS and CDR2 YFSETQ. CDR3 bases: TGCGCCAGCAGCGCGTCTGGCTCCTACGAGCAGTACTTC. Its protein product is CASSASGSYEQYF.

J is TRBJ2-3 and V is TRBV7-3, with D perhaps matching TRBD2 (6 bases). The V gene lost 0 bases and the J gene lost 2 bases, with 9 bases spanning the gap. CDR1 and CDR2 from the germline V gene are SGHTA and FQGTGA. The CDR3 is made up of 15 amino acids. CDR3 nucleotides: TGTGCCAGCAGCTTAACCCGCGGGGACACAGATACGCAGTATTTT. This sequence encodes CASSLTRGDTDTQYF. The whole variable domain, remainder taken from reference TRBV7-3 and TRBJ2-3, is GAGVSQTPSNKVTEKGKYVELRCDPISGHTALYWYRQSLGQGPEFLIYFQGTGAADDSGLPNDRFFAVRPEGSVSTLKIQRTERGDSAVYLCASSLTRGDTDTQYFGPGTRLTVL.

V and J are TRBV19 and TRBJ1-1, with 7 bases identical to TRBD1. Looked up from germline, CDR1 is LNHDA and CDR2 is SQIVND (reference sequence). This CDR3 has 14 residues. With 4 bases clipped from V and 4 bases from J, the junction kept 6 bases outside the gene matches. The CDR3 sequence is CASSKRRGPTEAFF. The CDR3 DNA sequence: TGTGCCAGTAGTAAGCGAAGGGGGCCCACTGAAGCTTTCTTT.

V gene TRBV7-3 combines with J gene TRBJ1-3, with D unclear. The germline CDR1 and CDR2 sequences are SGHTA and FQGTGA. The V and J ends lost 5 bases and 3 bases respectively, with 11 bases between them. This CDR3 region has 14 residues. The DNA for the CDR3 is TGTGCCAGCAGCGCCTTGGGAGGTGGAAACACCATATATTTT. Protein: CASSALGGGNTIYF.

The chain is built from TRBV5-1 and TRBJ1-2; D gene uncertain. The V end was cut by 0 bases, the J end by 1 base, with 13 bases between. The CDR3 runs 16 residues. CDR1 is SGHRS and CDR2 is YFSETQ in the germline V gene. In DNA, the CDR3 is TGCGCCAGCAGCTTGGCCGCAGGAACGCTTAACTATGGCTACACCTTC. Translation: CASSLAAGTLNYGYTF.

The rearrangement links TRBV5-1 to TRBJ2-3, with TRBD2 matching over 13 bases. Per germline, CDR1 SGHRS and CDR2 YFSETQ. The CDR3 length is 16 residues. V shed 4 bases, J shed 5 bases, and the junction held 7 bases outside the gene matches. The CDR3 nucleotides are TGCGCCAGCAGCCTGACTAGCGGGGGGCCCGAAGATACGCAGTATTTT. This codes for CASSLTSGGPEDTQYF.

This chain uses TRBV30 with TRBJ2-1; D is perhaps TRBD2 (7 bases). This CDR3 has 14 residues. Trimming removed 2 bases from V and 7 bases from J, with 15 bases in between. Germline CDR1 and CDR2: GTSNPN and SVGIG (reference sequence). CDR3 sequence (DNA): TGTGCCTGGAGTCACGGGGGGCTGGGGAATGAGCAGTTCTTC. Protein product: CAWSHGGLGNEQFF.

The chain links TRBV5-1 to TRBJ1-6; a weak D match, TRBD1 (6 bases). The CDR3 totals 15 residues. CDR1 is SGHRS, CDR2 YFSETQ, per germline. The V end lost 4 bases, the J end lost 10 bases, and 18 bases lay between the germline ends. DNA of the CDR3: TGCGCCAGCAGCCAAGGCCCCAGGGGCGAATCACCCCTCCACTTT. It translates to CASSQGPRGESPLHF.